This entry concerns a single T cell receptor (beta chain). Its specific antigen is unknown. No base quality values were provided; no much bigger clone lies one nucleotide off. TCRbeta CDR3 regions were amplified from genomic DNA by means of the immunoSEQ Assay, a bias-controlled multiplex PCR. For the original study's pipeline: The number of nucleated cells in each sample was estimated from the amplification of reference gene primers within the assay. To quantify the absolute abundance of each unique TCRbeta CDR3 rearrangement, sequence reads were collapsed and filtered. For each sample, productive Simpson clonality was calculated by taking the square root of Simpson's diversity index across productive rearrangements. TCRdb's version of the immuneACCESS table is confined to in-frame rearrangements and falls short of the full clone set. An unresolved V gene accounts for under half of the shortfall where checked; the remainder is of unknown origin. Clonal size and the V and J genes are those of that table, whereas D and trimming came from the DNA. A total of approximately 330,000 clones appear in this sample, around 92% of them only once. Roughly a tenth of the sample goes to the ten largest clones.

Enrolling through a virtual design, the prospective study's participants ranged in age from roughly 18 to 89 years and lived across 24 United States geographic areas. In the prospective study, participants were assigned to cohorts based on the clinical history participants reported in a screening survey and a study questionnaire. Recovered participants in ImmuneRACE Cohort 3 were defined by two consecutive negative NP/OP PCR tests, clearance by a healthcare professional, or resolution of symptoms. In the prospective study, whole blood, serum and a nasopharyngeal or oropharyngeal swab were collected from each participant by mobile phlebotomists. Participants in the prospective study had the option to provide additional blood draws and questionnaires over a roughly two-month period. Prospective study blood samples were shipped either frozen or at room temperature before DNA extraction. The sample belongs to a study of blood T cell repertoires in COVID-19 (TCRdb year 2020). Looking at the study overall: Samples covering the acute and convalescent phases of COVID-19 were provided by collaborators in the United States, Italy and Spain. Where HLA class I and class II types were available, the types were taken from metadata supplied by the sample provider, not from assay-based typing. A de-identified subject ID, COVID-19 status, age in years and sex were almost always included in the sample metadata. The material from the prospective study consisted of cDNA or gDNA derived from T cells, B-cell-depleted T cells, or PBMCs. Samples came from the ongoing ImmuneRACE study (first 160 participants) plus 1,254 subjects from 6 global collaborators. A freely available public database, intended as a resource for researchers studying the immune response to SARS-CoV-2, is where the repertoires were released. The dataset comprised deeply sampled blood TCRbeta repertoires from subjects exposed to, actively infected with, or recovered from COVID-19. General study outcomes and caveats: The amount of clinical and demographic metadata varied by source and participant and was provided uncurated.

The germline V gene yields SGHRS for CDR1 and YFSETQ for CDR2. Trimming at the junction amounts to 0 bases on V and 3 bases on J, and the germline ends lie 6 bases apart. The CDR3 measures 13 amino acids from cysteine to phenylalanine. The entry retains the CDR3 DNA only, 39 bases that are in frame from base 1. Sequenced material: PBMCs or T cells enriched from blood (not recorded which). The chain was built from TRBV5-1 and TRBJ1-2, with no reliable assignment of the D segment. The sequence derives from a woman in her 30s who had recovered from COVID-19. The DNA sequence is given as TGCGCCAGCAGCTTGGACAGCTACTATGGCTACACCTTC. This sequence encodes CASSLDSYYGYTF.